One sample yielded the 19 T cell receptor beta chains listed below, sequenced in a study of beta chain features in type 1 diabetes. The study reverse transcribed the entire isolated RNA, so it sequenced expressed TCRB transcripts. The method was immunoSEQ multiplex PCR; TCRdb's version includes in-frame clones alone and lacks a portion of them. The data contain hundreds of thousands of clones, roughly 15% of them singletons. The sequenced sample consisted of naive CD4+ T cells from blood. The receptors were gathered from a man aged 18 to 35 in good health.

The V gene is TRBV19, the J gene TRBJ1-5, with D unresolved. V lost 6 bases to trimming and J lost 2 bases, with 8 bases between them. CDR1 is LNHDA, CDR2 SQIVND, per germline (reference sequence). The CDR3 is 13 residues long. CDR3 loop: CASRGLGNQPQHF. DNA of the CDR3: TGTGCCAGTAGGGGGTTGGGCAATCAGCCCCAGCATTTT.

This chain links TRBV19 with TRBJ2-7, with 9 bases matching TRBD1. J was trimmed by 2 bases and V by 4 bases; bases with no gene match: 9. The CDR3 covers 16 residues. Germline CDR1 reads LNHDA; CDR2 reads SQIVND (reference sequence). The DNA for the CDR3 is TGTGCCAGTAGTAGACCTGGGACAGGGTTCCCCTACGAGCAGTACTTC. It encodes CASSRPGTGFPYEQYF. Using reference TRBV19 and TRBJ2-7 for the parts outside the CDR3, the full variable domain is DGGITQSPKYLFRKEGQNVTLSCEQNLNHDAMYWYRQDPGQGLRLIYYSQIVNDFQKGDIAEGYSVSREKKESFPLTVTSAQKNPTAFYLCASSRPGTGFPYEQYFGPGTRLTVT.

This clone was observed a handful of times. This CDR3 is CASSLGGSQIEAFF. For the CDR3, the DNA is TGCGCCAGCAGCTTGGGAGGCAGCCAAATTGAAGCTTTCTTT. This chain joins TRBV5-1 and TRBJ1-1; no definite D call. Trimming left V 0 bases short and J 7 bases short, with 13 bases between. Germline CDR1 SGHRS, CDR2 YFSETQ. This CDR3 spans 14 amino acids.

This sequence joins TRBV18 and TRBJ2-1; D is perhaps TRBD1 (5 bases). Trimming removed 6 bases at V and 0 bases at J, with 15 bases between. Germline V CDR1 and CDR2: KGHSH, LQKENI. This CDR3 region has 16 residues. The CDR3 DNA sequence: TGTGCCAGCTCCCCCTGGGGCGGAAGCTCCTACAATGAGCAGTTCTTC. Its protein is CASSPWGGSSYNEQFF.

In its sample, this clone was seen a few times. The V and J genes are TRBV5-4 and TRBJ2-2; D call uncertain. V shed 2 bases and J shed 1 base, with 12 bases lying between them. Per the germline V gene, CDR1 is SGHNT and CDR2 is YYREEE (reference sequence). This CDR3 region has 16 residues. Written as DNA, the CDR3 is TGTGCCAGCAGCTTTAATCCTACGGGGAACACCGGGGAGCTGTTTTTT. It codes for CASSFNPTGNTGELFF.

This rearrangement joins TRBV10-3 to TRBJ1-2; D gene unclear. The CDR3 extends over 11 amino acids. CDR1 is ENHRY and CDR2 is SYGVKD in the germline V gene. Trimming removed 8 bases from V and 6 bases from J, with 10 bases in between. The chain's CDR3 is CAIDKEDGYTF. In DNA, the CDR3 is TGTGCCATCGATAAGGAGGATGGCTACACCTTC.

The sample holds a few counts of this clone. The CDR3 bases are TGTGCCAGCAGCTTTGGTATGAGTGCTGAAGCTTTCTTT. Its protein is CASSFGMSAEAFF. The chain is built from TRBV7-9 and TRBJ1-1; no clear D. The V end lost 3 bases, the J end lost 6 bases, and 11 bases lay between the germline ends. The CDR3 sequence is 13 residues long. From germline, CDR1 is SEHNR and CDR2 FQNEAQ (reference sequence).

This clone was picked up a small number of times. The chain couples TRBV7-2 to TRBJ2-3; TRBD2 agrees at 14 bases. Trimming cost V 5 bases and J 3 bases; bases outside gene matches: 4. Germline V gene data show CDR1 as SGHTA and CDR2 as FQGNSA. CDR3 length: 16 residues. CDR3 in amino acids: CASSAGLAGGTDTQYF. CDR3 sequence (DNA): TGTGCCAGCAGCGCCGGACTAGCGGGAGGAACAGATACGCAGTATTTT. The whole variable domain, remainder taken from reference TRBV7-2 and TRBJ2-3, is GAGVSQSPSNKVTEKGKDVELRCDPISGHTALYWYRQSLGQGLEFLIYFQGNSAPDKSGLPSDRFSAERTGGSVSTLTIQRTQQEDSAVYLCASSAGLAGGTDTQYFGPGTRLTVL.

This clone turned up a few times. V is TRBV30 and J is TRBJ2-7; 10 bases are a match to TRBD1. Trimming at V came to 2 bases and at J to 0 bases, leaving 13 bases not matched to a gene. This CDR3 spans 18 amino acids. Germline-derived CDR1 and CDR2 are GTSNPN and SVGIG (reference sequence). CDR3 bases: TGTGCCTGGAGTAGGGGCTGGGGGACAGGGGCCCCCTCCTACGAGCAGTACTTC. Its translation: CAWSRGWGTGAPSYEQYF.

The rearrangement uses TRBV15 and TRBJ1-1; D is unclear. With 0 bases removed from V and 1 base from J, the gap between germline ends came to 12 bases. In germline, CDR1 is LNHNV, CDR2 YYDKDF (reference sequence). This CDR3 has 16 amino acids. The CDR3 protein is CATSRDPGGSNTEAFF. The CDR3 DNA follows: TGTGCCACCAGCAGAGATCCTGGCGGATCGAACACTGAAGCTTTCTTT.

This clone was counted only a few times. The V gene is TRBV7-9, the J gene TRBJ2-5; TRBD1 aligns across 7 bases. After removal of 5 bases from V and 2 bases from J, the junction contained 5 bases not matched to a gene. CDR3 length: 14 amino acids. Germline V gene data show CDR1 as SEHNR and CDR2 as FQNEAQ (reference sequence). The CDR3 loop is CASSLDRLQETQYF. In DNA, the CDR3 is TGTGCCAGCAGCCTGGACAGGCTTCAAGAGACCCAGTACTTC.

This clone was detected only a few times. This chain links TRBV7-3 with TRBJ2-3, with no clear D. This CDR3 has 12 amino acids. V shed 8 bases and J shed 2 bases, with 8 bases lying between them. CDR1 and CDR2 from the germline V gene are SGHTA and FQGTGA. The CDR3 bases are TGTGCCAGCGGGCAGAACACAGATACGCAGTATTTT. Its translation is CASGQNTDTQYF.

V usage is TRBV28 and J usage is TRBJ2-5, with TRBD1 identical over 8 bases. The germline CDR1 and CDR2 sequences are MDHEN and SYDVKM. The trim removed 6 bases at V and 5 bases at J, leaving 11 bases unmatched. The CDR3 runs to 15 residues. Here the CDR3 DNA reads TGTGCCAGCAGGGATCAGGGGGCAGGAGAGGAGACCCAGTACTTC. It specifies CASRDQGAGEETQYF.

The V call is TRBV7-3, the J call TRBJ2-3, with 13 positions matching TRBD2. The trim removed 4 bases at V and 3 bases at J, leaving 13 bases unmatched. CDR3 length: 19 amino acids. The germline gives CDR1 SGHTA, CDR2 FQGTGA. In nucleotides, the CDR3 is TGTGCCAGCAGCTCCCGCCCCCGGACTAGCGGGAGTAGTACAGATACGCAGTATTTT. Its protein product is CASSSRPRTSGSSTDTQYF. Variable domain in full (rest from reference TRBV7-3 and TRBJ2-3): GAGVSQTPSNKVTEKGKYVELRCDPISGHTALYWYRQSLGQGPEFLIYFQGTGAADDSGLPNDRFFAVRPEGSVSTLKIQRTERGDSAVYLCASSSRPRTSGSSTDTQYFGPGTRLTVL.

The V and J genes are TRBV19 and TRBJ1-1; D might be TRBD1 (5 bases). The CDR3 has 13 residues. V gave up 6 bases and J gave up 0 bases, with 8 bases separating them. Germline CDR1 reads LNHDA; CDR2 reads SQIVND (reference sequence). The chain's CDR3 is CASSGGLNTEAFF. The CDR3 DNA reads TGTGCCAGTAGCGGGGGATTGAACACTGAAGCTTTCTTT. The variable domain in full, with the rest retrieved from reference TRBV19 and TRBJ1-1, is DGGITQSPKYLFRKEGQNVTLSCEQNLNHDAMYWYRQDPGQGLRLIYYSQIVNDFQKGDIAEGYSVSREKKESFPLTVTSAQKNPTAFYLCASSGGLNTEAFFGQGTRLTVV.

J is TRBJ2-1 and V is TRBV28; possible D gene TRBD2, 5 bases. V was clipped by 2 bases and J by 6 bases, with 11 bases between them. Germline CDR1 and CDR2: MDHEN and SYDVKM. The CDR3 length is 14 residues. The CDR3 spells CASSLVSGSNEQFF. DNA for the CDR3: TGTGCCAGCAGTTTAGTGTCGGGGTCCAATGAGCAGTTCTTC.

This clone was counted between two and nine times. V is TRBV2 and J is TRBJ2-7; D unresolved. The CDR3 sequence is 14 residues long. Trimming removed 6 bases at V and 1 base at J, with 13 bases between. Germline-derived CDR1 and CDR2 are SNHLY and FYNNEI. This CDR3 reads CASRVLDQSYEQYF. CDR3 DNA sequence: TGTGCCAGCAGAGTATTAGACCAATCCTACGAGCAGTACTTC.

This clone was seen only a few times. The chain carries TRBV7-9 and TRBJ2-7; 7 bases fit TRBD1. This CDR3 is built from 15 residues. With 5 bases clipped from V and 2 bases from J, the junction kept 9 bases outside the gene matches. CDR1 SEHNR and CDR2 FQNEAQ come from the germline V gene (reference sequence). The CDR3 loop is CASSTDREIPYEQYF. The CDR3 DNA reads TGTGCCAGCAGCACCGACAGGGAAATCCCCTACGAGCAGTACTTC.

The chain carries TRBV20-1 and TRBJ1-1; 7 bases match TRBD1. The junction had 3 bases not matched to a gene; V was cut back by 6 bases and J by 8 bases. This CDR3 is 10 amino acids long. The V gene's germline CDR1 is DFQATT and CDR2 SNEGSKA (reference sequence). The CDR3 region is CSALQGEAFF. The CDR3 DNA is TGCAGTGCCCTACAGGGGGAAGCTTTCTTT.